Below, one T cell receptor (beta chain) is given with its context. This specimen belongs to a study of shared clonotypes between healthy human individuals. TCRdb's copy holds only in-frame clones and misses some; the assay was immunoSEQ multiplex PCR. The sample records about 2.3 million clones, over 90% being singletons. This sequence originates from a young man in good health. Some clones in this sample may be carry-over from other donors' samples. Sequenced sample: naive CD4+ T cells from PBMCs. This sample's subset: CD45RA+ positively selected.

This chain's CDR3 is CASSRNSGNEKLFF. Written as DNA, the CDR3 is TGTGCCAGCAGCCGGAACTCTGGAAATGAAAAACTGTTTTTT. This chain links TRBV7-9 with TRBJ1-4; D is uncertain. Trimming removed 5 bases from V and 5 bases from J, with 12 bases in between. There are 14 residues in the CDR3. Germline loops: CDR1 SEHNR, CDR2 FQNEAQ (reference sequence).